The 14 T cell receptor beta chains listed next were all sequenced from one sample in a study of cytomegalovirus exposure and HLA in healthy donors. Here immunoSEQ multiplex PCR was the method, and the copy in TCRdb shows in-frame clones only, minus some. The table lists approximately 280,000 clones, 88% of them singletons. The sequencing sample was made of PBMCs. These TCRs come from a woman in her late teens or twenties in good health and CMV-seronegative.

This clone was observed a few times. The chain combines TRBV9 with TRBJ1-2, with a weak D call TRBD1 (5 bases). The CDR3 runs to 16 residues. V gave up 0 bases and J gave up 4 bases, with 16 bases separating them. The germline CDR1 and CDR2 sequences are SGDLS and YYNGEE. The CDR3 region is CASSVALSGDTYGYTF. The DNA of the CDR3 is TGTGCCAGCAGCGTAGCTCTATCGGGGGATACCTATGGCTACACCTTC.

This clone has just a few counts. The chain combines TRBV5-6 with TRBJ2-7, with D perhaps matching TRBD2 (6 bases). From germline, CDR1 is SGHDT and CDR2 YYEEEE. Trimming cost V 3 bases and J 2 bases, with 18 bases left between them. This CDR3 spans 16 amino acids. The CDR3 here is CASSSGSGGIAYEQYF. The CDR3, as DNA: TGTGCCAGCAGCTCCGGATCCGGAGGGATAGCCTACGAGCAGTACTTC. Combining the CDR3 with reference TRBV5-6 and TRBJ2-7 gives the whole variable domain DAGVTQSPTHLIKTRGQQVTLRCSPKSGHDTVSWYQQALGQGPQFIFQYYEEEERQRGNFPDRFSGHQFPNYSSELNVNALLLGDSALYLCASSSGSGGIAYEQYFGPGTRLTVT.

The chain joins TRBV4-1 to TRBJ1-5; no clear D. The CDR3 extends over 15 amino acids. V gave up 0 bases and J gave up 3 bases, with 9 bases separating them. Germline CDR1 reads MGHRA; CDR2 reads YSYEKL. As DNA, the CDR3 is TGCGCCAGCAGCCAAGAGGGAGGGTTCAATCAGCCCCAGCATTTT. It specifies CASSQEGGFNQPQHF.

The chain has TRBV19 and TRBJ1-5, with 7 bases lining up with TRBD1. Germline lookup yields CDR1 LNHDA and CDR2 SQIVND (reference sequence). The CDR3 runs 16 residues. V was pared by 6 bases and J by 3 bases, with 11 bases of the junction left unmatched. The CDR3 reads CASREMGQLSNQPQHF. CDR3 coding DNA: TGTGCCAGTAGAGAGATGGGACAGCTATCCAATCAGCCCCAGCATTTT.

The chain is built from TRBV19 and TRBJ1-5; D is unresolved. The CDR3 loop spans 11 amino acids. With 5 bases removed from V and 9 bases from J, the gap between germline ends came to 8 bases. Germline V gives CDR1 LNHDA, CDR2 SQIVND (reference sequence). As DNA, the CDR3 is TGTGCCAGTAGTCCCAGCGGGCCCCAGCATTTT. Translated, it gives CASSPSGPQHF.

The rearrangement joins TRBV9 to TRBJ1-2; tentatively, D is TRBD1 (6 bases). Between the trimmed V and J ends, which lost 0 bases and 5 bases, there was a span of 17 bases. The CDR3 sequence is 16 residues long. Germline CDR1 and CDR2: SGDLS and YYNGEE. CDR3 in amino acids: CASSVARGGRDYGYTF. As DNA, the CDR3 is TGTGCCAGCAGCGTAGCTAGGGGGGGACGAGATTATGGCTACACCTTC.

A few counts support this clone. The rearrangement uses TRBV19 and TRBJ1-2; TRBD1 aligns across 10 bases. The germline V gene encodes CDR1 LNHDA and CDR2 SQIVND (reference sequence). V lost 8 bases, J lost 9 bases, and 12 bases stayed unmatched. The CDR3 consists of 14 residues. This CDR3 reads CASYPSKDRGSYTF. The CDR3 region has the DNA TGTGCCAGTTACCCCAGCAAGGACAGGGGGAGCTACACCTTC.

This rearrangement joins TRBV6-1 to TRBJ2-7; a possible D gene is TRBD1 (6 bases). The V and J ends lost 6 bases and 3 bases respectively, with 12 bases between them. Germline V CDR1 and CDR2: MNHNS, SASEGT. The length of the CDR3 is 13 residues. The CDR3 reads CASSSQGYYEQYF. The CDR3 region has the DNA TGTGCCAGCAGCAGCCAGGGGTACTACGAGCAGTACTTC.

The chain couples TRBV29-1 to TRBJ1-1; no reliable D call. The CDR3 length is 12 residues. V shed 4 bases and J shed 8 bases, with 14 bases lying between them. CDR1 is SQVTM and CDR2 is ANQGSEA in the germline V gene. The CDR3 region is CSVAPSFMEAFF. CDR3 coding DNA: TGCAGCGTTGCTCCCTCCTTTATGGAAGCTTTCTTT.

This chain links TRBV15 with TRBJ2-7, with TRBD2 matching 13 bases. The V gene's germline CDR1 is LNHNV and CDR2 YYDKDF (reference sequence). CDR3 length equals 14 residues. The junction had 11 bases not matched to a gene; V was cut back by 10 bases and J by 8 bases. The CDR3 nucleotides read TGTGCCAGCTGGGACGGACTAGCGGGAGCAAAGCAGTACTTC. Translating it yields CASWDGLAGAKQYF.

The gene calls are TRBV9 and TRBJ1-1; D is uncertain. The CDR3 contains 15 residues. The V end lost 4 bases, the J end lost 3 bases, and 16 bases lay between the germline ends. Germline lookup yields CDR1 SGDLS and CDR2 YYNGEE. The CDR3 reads CASSSLKGVYTEAFF. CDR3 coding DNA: TGTGCCAGCAGCTCCCTTAAAGGAGTCTACACTGAAGCTTTCTTT.

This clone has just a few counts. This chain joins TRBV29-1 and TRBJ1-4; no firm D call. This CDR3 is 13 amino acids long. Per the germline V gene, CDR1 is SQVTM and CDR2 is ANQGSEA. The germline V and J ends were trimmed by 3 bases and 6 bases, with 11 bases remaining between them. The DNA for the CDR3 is TGCAGCGTTGACGCAGGCCGACATGAAAAACTGTTTTTT. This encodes CSVDAGRHEKLFF.

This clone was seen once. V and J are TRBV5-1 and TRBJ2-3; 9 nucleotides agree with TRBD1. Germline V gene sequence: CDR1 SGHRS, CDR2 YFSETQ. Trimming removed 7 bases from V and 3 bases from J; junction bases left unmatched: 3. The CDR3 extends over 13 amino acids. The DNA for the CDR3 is TGCGCCAGCCAGACAGGGGGAACAGATACGCAGTATTTT. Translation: CASQTGGTDTQYF.

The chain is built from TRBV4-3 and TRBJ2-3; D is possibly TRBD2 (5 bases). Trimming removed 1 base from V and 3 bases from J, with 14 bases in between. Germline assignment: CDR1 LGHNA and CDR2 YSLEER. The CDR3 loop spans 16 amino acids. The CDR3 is CASSQGVGVLTDTQYF. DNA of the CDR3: TGCGCCAGCAGCCAAGGTGTGGGAGTGCTAACAGATACGCAGTATTTT.